Sequencing of this T cell receptor beta chain was carried out in a study of technical replicates of blood from several donors. Germline-derived CDR1 and CDR2 are SEHNR and FQNEAQ (reference sequence). This CDR3 region has 14 residues. Between the trimmed V and J ends, which lost 1 base and 5 bases, there was a span of 9 bases. The protocol was immunoSEQ multiplex PCR, while the TCRdb copy is restricted to in-frame clones and leaves out a portion. The table lists about 95,000 clones, 95% of them singletons. The sample was T cells isolated from PBMCs. This clonotype was obtained from a human donor in good health. This chain uses TRBV7-9 with TRBJ2-1, with D uncertain. The CDR3 loop is CASSLVPGNNEQFF. In nucleotides, the CDR3 is TGTGCCAGCAGCTTAGTACCGGGTAACAATGAGCAGTTCTTC.